This paragraph reports one T cell receptor (beta chain). The antigen is undetermined. This entry is derived from a study of blood T cells in healthy people across ages. Regarding the study as a whole: Roughly linear declines in TCR beta diversity per million T cells occurred with age.

A sample-barcoded 5' primer and a J-beta primer mix were used in a second PCR of roughly 6 to 11 cycles. TCRdb itself ran the 5' RACE reads through MiXCR, one entry per CDR3 protein. Of under 2 million distinct CDR3 sequences listed, about 35% are singletons. The origin of this receptor is a woman aged 25-40 years in good health. The sample comprised blood.

The CDR3 DNA reads as TGCGCCAGCAGCCAAGTATGGGCGGATCGTACCTATGGCTACACCTTC. Amino acids: CASSQVWADRTYGYTF. V usage is TRBV4-1 and J usage is TRBJ1-2; D is uncertain. Germline CDR1 reads MGHRA; CDR2 reads YSYEKL. V was cut by 1 base and J by 4 bases, with 16 bases left in between. The CDR3 runs to 16 residues.